Shown below are 18 T cell receptor beta chains from a single sample sequenced in a study of Ad26.COV2.S vaccination and SARS-CoV-2 variants. As for treatment: some 20 received Ad26.COV2.S at low or high dose, single or two shots; 5 received placebo; per-sample allocation not given. Following the first vaccine or placebo injection, samples were taken on day 63. Generated by immunoSEQ multiplex PCR, the TCRdb table keeps only in-frame clones and is missing some. The sample carries about 480,000 clones, roughly 89% recorded once. Sample: peripheral blood, taken in a trial of Ad26.COV2.S vaccine versus placebo. Every receptor here comes from a person between 18 and 59 years old who received the Ad26.COV2.S COVID-19 vaccine or a placebo.

The chain combines TRBV5-4 with TRBJ2-1, with D unresolved. V was cut by 0 bases and J by 2 bases, with 9 bases left in between. Germline V gene data show CDR1 as SGHNT and CDR2 as YYREEE (reference sequence). The CDR3 sequence is 15 residues long. The CDR3 spells CASSLDGGTYNEQFF. In DNA, the CDR3 is TGTGCCAGCAGCTTGGACGGCGGCACCTACAATGAGCAGTTCTTC.

This chain joins TRBV5-1 and TRBJ2-7, with 12 nucleotides matching TRBD1. The germline CDR1 and CDR2 sequences are SGHRS and YFSETQ. The CDR3 extends over 15 amino acids. Trimming removed 7 bases from V and 6 bases from J; junction bases left unmatched: 11. The CDR3 region is CASARDRGPLVEQYF. DNA of the CDR3: TGCGCCAGCGCCCGGGACAGGGGGCCTCTCGTCGAGCAGTACTTC. The full variable domain, its missing parts supplied by reference TRBV5-1 and TRBJ2-7, is KAGVTQTPRYLIKTRGQQVTLSCSPISGHRSVSWYQQTPGQGLQFLFEYFSETQRNKGNFPGRFSGRQFSNSRSEMNVSTLELGDSALYLCASARDRGPLVEQYFGPGTRLTVT.

This clone occurred once. The chain employs TRBV7-2 and TRBJ2-7, with a tentative D call TRBD1 (5 bases). Germline CDR1 reads SGHTA; CDR2 reads FQGNSA. V was cut by 7 bases and J by 3 bases, with 7 bases left in between. The CDR3 has 11 residues. The DNA for the CDR3 is TGTGCCAGCAAAAGGGGCTACGAGCAGTACTTC. Amino acid sequence: CASKRGYEQYF.

The rearrangement uses TRBV29-1 and TRBJ2-7; no clear D gene. The CDR3 length is 12 residues. CDR1 is SQVTM, CDR2 ANQGSEA, per germline. The V end was cut by 6 bases, the J end by 1 base, with 10 bases between. The CDR3 bases are TGCAGCGTCTCGGACGGATCCTACGAGCAGTACTTC. Translation gives CSVSDGSYEQYF.

V gene TRBV28 combines with J gene TRBJ2-2; possible D gene TRBD2, 5 bases. The CDR3 loop spans 14 amino acids. V was clipped by 6 bases and J by 5 bases, with 13 bases between them. Germline CDR1 is MDHEN and CDR2 is SYDVKM. The CDR3 spells CASSNPERTGELFF. The CDR3 nucleotides are TGTGCCAGCAGCAATCCAGAGCGGACCGGGGAGCTGTTTTTT.

This rearrangement joins TRBV5-1 to TRBJ1-3; D may be TRBD1 (6 bases). Trimming removed 0 bases at V and 2 bases at J, with 9 bases between. The germline gives CDR1 SGHRS, CDR2 YFSETQ. CDR3 length: 15 residues. For the CDR3, the DNA is TGCGCCAGCAGCTTGGTGGGGGCTGCTGGAAACACCATATATTTT. Its protein is CASSLVGAAGNTIYF.

The rearrangement links TRBV9 to TRBJ2-7; perhaps TRBD1 as D (5 bases). Trimming stripped 0 bases from V and 6 bases from J, with 10 bases between. CDR1 is SGDLS, CDR2 YYNGEE, per germline. This CDR3 contains 13 residues. Here the CDR3 DNA reads TGTGCCAGCAGCGTAGGTTGGGGCGCCGAGCAGTACTTC. Translation: CASSVGWGAEQYF.

The J gene is TRBJ2-5, the V gene TRBV7-9; 12 bases align to TRBD2. The germline V gene has CDR1 SEHNR and CDR2 FQNEAQ (reference sequence). Germline trimming cut 8 bases from V and 4 bases from J; bases unmatched to any gene: 8. CDR3 size: 15 residues. CDR3: CASARTSGIAETQYF. For the CDR3, the DNA is TGTGCCAGCGCCAGGACTAGCGGGATTGCAGAGACCCAGTACTTC.

The V call is TRBV11-2, the J call TRBJ2-7, with a weak D call TRBD2 (6 bases). Germline CDR1 reads SGHAT; CDR2 reads FQNNGV. Deletions cut 5 bases from V and 3 bases from J, with 14 bases between. The CDR3 runs 14 residues. DNA of the CDR3: TGTGCCAGCAGCCCGGGACTCCACCTCTACGAGCAGTACTTC. It is translated as CASSPGLHLYEQYF.

The chain recombines TRBV25-1 with TRBJ2-7; D unresolved. The germline V and J ends were trimmed by 6 bases and 2 bases, with 17 bases remaining between them. The CDR3 runs to 15 residues. Germline lookup yields CDR1 MGHDK and CDR2 SYGVNS. The CDR3 loop reads CASRGWPSKPYEQYF. The CDR3 nucleotides are TGTGCCAGCAGGGGTTGGCCATCAAAGCCCTACGAGCAGTACTTC.

The chain links TRBV6-5 to TRBJ1-2, with a weak D call TRBD1 (6 bases). This CDR3 is 14 amino acids long. The germline gives CDR1 MNHEY, CDR2 SVGAGI. V was cut by 8 bases and J by 3 bases, with 16 bases left in between. The CDR3 region has the DNA TGTGCCAGCGCCCCGGGCCACAGGGACTATGGCTACACCTTC. Translating gives CASAPGHRDYGYTF.

V gene TRBV19 combines with J gene TRBJ1-1; possible D gene TRBD1, 6 bases. V was clipped by 9 bases and J by 0 bases, with 11 bases between them. Per germline, CDR1 LNHDA and CDR2 SQIVND (reference sequence). This CDR3 is 13 amino acids long. This CDR3 reads CASGQNLNTEAFF. CDR3 DNA sequence: TGTGCCAGCGGACAGAACTTGAACACTGAAGCTTTCTTT.

This chain uses TRBV7-8 with TRBJ1-2; 10 bases map to TRBD1. With V trimmed by 4 bases and J by 5 bases, 10 bases remained unmatched. Germline lookup yields CDR1 SGHVS and CDR2 FQNEAQ. This CDR3 comprises 16 residues. The DNA for the CDR3 is TGTGCCAGCAGCTCTACTCCCGGGACAGGGGTTTATGGCTACACCTTC. Translation: CASSSTPGTGVYGYTF.

The chain uses TRBV12-3 or TRBV12-4 and TRBJ2-5; no firm D call. V lost 6 bases to trimming and J lost 3 bases, with 8 bases between them. The CDR3 covers 12 residues. The chain's CDR3 is CASSQSKETQYF. In DNA, the CDR3 is TGTGCCAGCAGCCAAAGCAAAGAGACCCAGTACTTC.

This clone was found a few times. The J gene is TRBJ1-2, the V gene TRBV28; 7 bases are a match to TRBD1. V shed 8 bases and J 4 bases; nucleotides not matched to a gene: 7. The CDR3 covers 13 residues. Germline CDR1 is MDHEN and CDR2 is SYDVKM. In nucleotides, the CDR3 is TGTGCCAGCCTTAACACAGGGGTCTATGGCTACACCTTC. Translating gives CASLNTGVYGYTF.

This chain joins TRBV11-2 and TRBJ2-1; no definite D call. V lost 5 bases to trimming and J lost 11 bases, with 10 bases between them. Germline V gene lookup returns CDR1 SGHAT and CDR2 FQNNGV. This CDR3 has 11 residues. CDR3 DNA: TGTGCCAGCAGCCCCCAGGTACAGCAGTTCTTC. This translates into CASSPQVQQFF.

The chain employs TRBV27 and TRBJ1-1; 10 bases match TRBD1. CDR3 length: 12 amino acids. After removal of 6 bases from V and 10 bases from J, the junction contained 5 bases not matched to a gene. The germline gives CDR1 MNHEY, CDR2 SMNVEV (reference sequence). The DNA of the CDR3 is TGTGCCAGCAGAAGGACAGGGGGGTTAGCTTTCTTT. Encoded protein: CASRRTGGLAFF.

The V gene is TRBV4-3, the J gene TRBJ2-2; D gene uncertain. The CDR3 spans 16 residues. CDR1 is LGHNA and CDR2 is YSLEER in the germline V gene. The V gene lost 0 bases and the J gene lost 5 bases, with 13 bases spanning the gap. This CDR3 reads CASSQDAALSTGELFF. DNA for the CDR3: TGCGCCAGCAGCCAAGACGCGGCCCTTTCGACCGGGGAGCTGTTTTTT.